This TCR beta chain comes out of a study of shared clonotypes between healthy human individuals. Study as a whole: The study used three CD4 naive, three CD4 memory, two CD8 naive and one CD8 memory plate per donor. Overall study results and limits: Clonotypes that were shared across a few donors made up approximately 5% of naive CD4 clonotypes. Only a few donors were included, so the genetic and exposure-history diversity represented was limited.

Within Nashville, Tennessee resided all donors, each a Caucasian adult. CDR3 length: 13 amino acids. V was clipped by 11 bases and J by 4 bases, with 15 bases between them. The germline V gene has CDR1 WSHSY and CDR2 SAAADI. This table comes from immunoSEQ multiplex PCR, and its TCRdb copy is limited to in-frame clones, with some not included. The sample includes roughly 760,000 clones, less than 85% of them seen just once. Comment on this clone: What it binds is unknown.

The receptor was isolated from a woman in her twenties or thirties in good health. The rearrangement joins TRBV10-2 to TRBJ2-1; perhaps TRBD2 as D (6 bases). What was sequenced was memory CD4+ T cells sorted from blood. Sample subset: CD45RA-negative fraction. Here the CDR3 reads CAATGTHYNEQFF. CDR3 sequence (DNA): TGCGCCGCCACTGGGACTCATTACAATGAGCAGTTCTTC.